These T cell receptor beta chains were read from a single sample in a study of T cell responses to AZD1222 COVID-19 vaccine. Produced via immunoSEQ multiplex PCR; TCRdb's table is partial and in-frame only. In the table there are more than 95,000 clones, 90% of which are singletons. The sequenced sample was peripheral blood, obtained on day 0 of AZD1222 vaccination. Source of these receptors: an adult in good health. Each CDR3 is given with its conserved first and last residue. A D gene is named only where the DNA matches it firmly. Clone size is shown for a subset of rows, as once, few, many or a class of expanded clone.

D gene,J gene,clone size,V gene,CDR3 protein,CDR3 DNA
TRBD2,TRBJ2-1,.,TRBV7-6,CASSLETSGSWRESYNEQFF,TGTGCCAGCAGCTTAGAGACTAGCGGGAGTTGGCGGGAGTCCTACAATGAGCAGTTCTTC
.,TRBJ2-1,.,TRBV5-6,CASSLDGTYNEQFF,TGTGCCAGCAGCTTGGACGGAACATACAATGAGCAGTTCTTC
.,TRBJ2-3,.,TRBV3-1/TRBV3-2,CASSQEGDLSTDTQYF,TGTGCCAGCAGCCAAGAGGGGGACTTAAGCACAGATACGCAGTATTTT
.,TRBJ2-3,.,TRBV5-1,CASSLPESTDTQYF,TGCGCCAGCAGCTTGCCGGAGAGCACAGATACGCAGTATTTT
TRBD1,TRBJ1-2,once,TRBV6-5,CASSYNYRGGYTF,TGTGCCAGCAGTTACAACTACAGGGGAGGCTACACCTTC
TRBD2,TRBJ2-5,.,TRBV28,CASRFGLAEETQYF,TGTGCCAGCAGATTCGGACTAGCGGAAGAGACCCAGTACTTC
.,TRBJ2-3,.,TRBV7-2,CASSWLNTDTQYF,TGTGCCAGCAGCTGGCTCAACACAGATACGCAGTATTTT
.,TRBJ2-7,.,TRBV3-1/TRBV3-2,CASSATGREQYF,TGTGCCAGCAGCGCAACGGGGCGGGAGCAGTACTTC
.,TRBJ2-7,.,TRBV11-3,CASSLAHSYEQYF,TGTGCCAGCAGCTTAGCCCATTCCTACGAGCAGTACTTC
TRBD2,TRBJ2-5,.,TRBV10-1,CASIRTSGSEETQYF,TGCGCCAGCATTAGGACTAGCGGGAGTGAAGAGACCCAGTACTTC
TRBD1,TRBJ1-4,.,TRBV2,CASRRQGATNEKLFF,TGTGCCAGCAGAAGACAGGGAGCAACTAATGAAAAACTGTTTTTT
.,TRBJ1-1,.,TRBV5-1,CASSLGPTNTEAFF,TGCGCCAGCAGCCTAGGACCGACGAACACTGAAGCTTTCTTT
.,TRBJ1-1,.,TRBV3-1/TRBV3-2,CASSLGLMRGSEAFF,TGTGCCAGCAGCCTGGGTTTAATGCGGGGCAGTGAAGCTTTCTTT
.,TRBJ2-7,.,TRBV6-6,CASSPDYEQYF,TGTGCCAGCAGTCCCGACTACGAGCAGTACTTC
TRBD2,TRBJ2-3,.,TRBV28,CASSLDGTSATDTQYF,TGTGCCAGCAGTTTGGATGGGACTAGTGCCACAGATACGCAGTATTTT
.,TRBJ2-7,.,TRBV5-1,CASSPGSSYEQYF,TGCGCCAGCAGCCCTGGATCGTCCTACGAGCAGTACTTC
.,TRBJ2-3,.,TRBV19,CATLSVPGTDTQYF,TGTGCCACCCTAAGTGTTCCTGGCACAGATACGCAGTATTTT
.,TRBJ2-7,.,TRBV5-8,CASTLDTPQQYF,TGTGCCAGCACCTTAGACACCCCCCAGCAGTACTTC
.,TRBJ1-6,.,TRBV7-8,CASSSMEGGKNSPLHF,TGTGCCAGCAGCTCGATGGAGGGCGGGAAGAATTCACCCCTCCACTTT
.,TRBJ2-4,.,TRBV28,CASSLRDPLAKNIQYF,TGTGCCAGCAGTCTCCGGGACCCGCTAGCCAAAAACATTCAGTACTTC
TRBD2,TRBJ2-5,.,TRBV27,CASSPRGGAGVQETQYF,TGTGCCAGCAGCCCAAGGGGCGGGGCGGGAGTCCAAGAGACCCAGTACTTC
.,TRBJ2-2,.,TRBV28,CASTAANTGELFF,TGTGCCAGTACTGCAGCGAACACCGGGGAGCTGTTTTTT
.,TRBJ2-7,once,TRBV18,CASSPALGGSTYEQYF,TGTGCCAGCTCACCCGCACTCGGCGGATCAACCTACGAGCAGTACTTC
.,TRBJ1-5,.,TRBV28,CASRQGGSNNQPQHF,TGTGCCAGCAGACAGGGAGGGAGTAACAATCAGCCCCAGCATTTT
.,TRBJ2-5,.,TRBV13,CASSLGAPEKTQYF,TGTGCCAGCAGCTTAGGGGCCCCCGAAAAGACCCAGTACTTC
.,TRBJ2-5,.,TRBV28,CASRGGPQETQYF,TGTGCCAGCAGGGGGGGACCCCAAGAGACCCAGTACTTC
.,TRBJ2-5,.,TRBV5-8,CASSLVGKTQYF,TGTGCCAGCAGCTTGGTTGGAAAGACCCAGTACTTC
.,TRBJ1-1,.,TRBV6-5,CASSYAQPPQAFF,TGTGCCAGCAGTTACGCCCAGCCACCCCAAGCTTTCTTT
.,TRBJ2-2,.,TRBV19,CASSIAGGRELFF,TGTGCCAGTAGTATAGCGGGGGGCCGGGAGCTGTTTTTT
TRBD1,TRBJ2-1,.,TRBV5-5,CASSSRGQANEQFF,TGTGCCAGCAGCTCCAGGGGACAGGCCAATGAGCAGTTCTTC
.,TRBJ1-1,.,TRBV9,CASSVDVGGNTEAFF,TGTGCCAGCAGCGTAGATGTAGGGGGTAACACTGAAGCTTTCTTT
.,TRBJ1-3,.,TRBV28,CASTYRDRQNTIYF,TGTGCCAGCACATACCGGGACCGACAGAACACCATATATTTT
.,TRBJ1-3,.,TRBV3-1/TRBV3-2,CASSLYRNTIYF,TGTGCCAGCAGCCTATATCGAAACACCATATATTTT
.,TRBJ2-1,.,TRBV15,CATSRGPQSSYNEQFF,TGTGCCACCAGCAGGGGGCCCCAGAGCTCCTACAATGAGCAGTTCTTC
.,TRBJ2-1,.,TRBV19,CASSILRGPNEQFF,TGTGCCAGTAGTATACTTCGGGGGCCCAATGAGCAGTTCTTC
TRBD2,TRBJ2-5,.,TRBV9,CASSDGLAGVETQYF,TGTGCCAGCAGCGACGGACTAGCGGGAGTTGAGACCCAGTACTTC
TRBD1,TRBJ1-2,once,TRBV4-3,CASSQGTGAGYGYTF,TGCGCCAGCAGCCAAGGGACAGGGGCGGGCTATGGCTACACCTTC
.,TRBJ2-5,few,TRBV6-2/TRBV6-3,CASSYGGPQETQYF,TGTGCCAGCAGTTACGGGGGCCCCCAAGAGACCCAGTACTTC
.,TRBJ2-5,.,TRBV5-1,CASSATTRGETQYF,TGCGCCAGCAGCGCCACTACCCGGGGAGAGACCCAGTACTTC
.,TRBJ2-2,few,TRBV5-4,CASSPAQGGTGELFF,TGTGCCAGCAGTCCAGCACAGGGAGGCACCGGGGAGCTGTTTTTT
TRBD2,TRBJ2-3,once,TRBV3-1/TRBV3-2,CASSLRSGRGENTQYF,TGTGCCAGCAGCCTAAGAAGCGGGAGAGGTGAAAATACGCAGTATTTT
TRBD1,TRBJ2-2,.,TRBV19,CASSRTGLRSTGELFF,TGTGCCAGTAGTAGGACAGGACTTAGGAGCACCGGGGAGCTGTTTTTT
.,TRBJ1-1,.,TRBV7-9,CASSLQGVSTEAFF,TGTGCCAGCAGCTTACAAGGGGTGTCCACTGAAGCTTTCTTT
TRBD2,TRBJ2-3,.,TRBV18,CASSPTSGRMTSTDTQYF,TGTGCCAGCTCACCGACTAGCGGGAGGATGACTAGCACAGATACGCAGTATTTT
TRBD2,TRBJ2-1,once,TRBV19,CASSIGVSGRTSYNEQFF,TGTGCCAGTAGTATAGGGGTTAGCGGGAGGACCTCCTACAATGAGCAGTTCTTC
.,TRBJ2-7,few,TRBV11-2,CASSLVAHYEQYF,TGTGCCAGCAGCTTAGTAGCTCACTACGAGCAGTACTTC
.,TRBJ2-5,.,TRBV16,CAQGGETQYF,TGTGCTCAGGGGGGGGAGACCCAGTACTTC
TRBD1,TRBJ2-7,.,TRBV6-5,CASSYSMQGAYEQYF,TGTGCCAGCAGTTACTCGATGCAGGGGGCGTACGAGCAGTACTTC
.,TRBJ1-5,.,TRBV2,CASSGRFGQPQHF,TGTGCCAGCAGTGGACGGTTCGGTCAGCCCCAGCATTTT
.,TRBJ1-2,.,TRBV11-2,CASSLDRHGYTF,TGTGCCAGCAGCTTAGACAGACATGGCTACACCTTC